The 14 T cell receptor beta chains given below trace back to one sample, sequenced in a study of blood T cell repertoires in COVID-19 (dated by TCRdb to 2018 to 2020). Library construction relied on the immunoSEQ multiplex PCR assay. This is the immuneACCESS table as TCRdb keeps it, with only in-frame sequences that have V and J called. A part of the clones is gone; compared with another copy, unresolved V genes explain less than half, and the rest is unexplained. A total of just over 650,000 clones appear in this sample, about nine tenths of them only once. Roughly 0.25% of the sample rests with the top ten. The sequenced sample consisted of peripheral blood. The receptors come from a woman under 30 with acute or convalescent COVID-19.

This rearrangement joins TRBV4-3 to TRBJ1-3, with D uncertain. Between the trimmed V and J ends, which lost 1 base and 0 bases, there was a span of 7 bases. Germline V gives CDR1 LGHNA, CDR2 YSLEER. The CDR3 contains 15 residues. This chain's CDR3 is CASSQVRGSGNTIYF. CDR3 sequence (DNA): TGCGCCAGCAGCCAAGTACGGGGCTCTGGAAACACCATATATTTT.

The chain couples TRBV5-1 to TRBJ1-1; 9 bases align to TRBD1. This CDR3 has 17 amino acids. In germline, CDR1 is SGHRS, CDR2 YFSETQ. V shed 4 bases and J 0 bases; nucleotides not matched to a gene: 10. The DNA for the CDR3 is TGCGCCAGCAGCCACGGGGACAGGGTCATCATGAACACTGAAGCTTTCTTT. It translates to CASSHGDRVIMNTEAFF.

This clone was seen only once. The chain is built from TRBV7-9 and TRBJ1-4; D might be TRBD1 (5 bases). Germline V gene sequence: CDR1 SEHNR, CDR2 FQNEAQ (reference sequence). CDR3 length: 16 amino acids. V was clipped by 0 bases and J by 8 bases, with 16 bases between them. The CDR3 DNA sequence: TGTGCCAGCAGCTTAGCGCGCTACCAGGGTGGAGAAAAACTGTTTTTT. The encoded protein is CASSLARYQGGEKLFF.

V is TRBV29-1 and J is TRBJ1-1, with TRBD1 as a possible D gene (5 bases). The germline V gene encodes CDR1 SQVTM and CDR2 ANQGSEA. The CDR3 length is 12 residues. V lost 7 bases to trimming and J lost 6 bases, with 15 bases between them. The CDR3 coding sequence is TGCAGCGCAGCTGGGGGGTGGCCTGAAGCTTTCTTT. It encodes CSAAGGWPEAFF.

This chain connects TRBV14 to TRBJ1-1; no firm D call. V was shortened by 4 bases and J by 11 bases, with 20 bases between the two germline ends. The CDR3 has 14 amino acids. Germline values: CDR1 SGHDN, CDR2 FVKESK. Here the CDR3 reads CASSRSSTVWAAFF. CDR3 in DNA: TGTGCCAGCAGCCGATCCTCCACCGTTTGGGCGGCTTTCTTT.

In regard to this clone: Other DNA sequences in the same sample also yield this CDR3. V usage is TRBV7-2 and J usage is TRBJ1-2; D is unresolved. Trimming shortened V by 2 bases and J by 2 bases, and 3 bases separated the two germline ends. The CDR3 is 12 residues long. The germline V gene has CDR1 SGHTA and CDR2 FQGNSA. CDR3: CASSLSNYGYTF. CDR3 nucleotides: TGTGCCAGCAGCTTAAGCAACTATGGCTACACCTTC. Variable domain in full (rest from reference TRBV7-2 and TRBJ1-2): GAGVSQSPSNKVTEKGKDVELRCDPISGHTALYWYRQSLGQGLEFLIYFQGNSAPDKSGLPSDRFSAERTGGSVSTLTIQRTQQEDSAVYLCASSLSNYGYTFGSGTRLTVV.

V is TRBV10-3 and J is TRBJ1-1, with D maybe TRBD1 (6 bases). The length of the CDR3 is 17 residues. Germline V gene data show CDR1 as ENHRY and CDR2 as SYGVKD. Between the trimmed V and J ends, which lost 6 bases and 0 bases, there was a span of 20 bases. CDR3 coding DNA: TGTGCCATCAGGGGAATACAGGGATTGGGCATGAACACTGAAGCTTTCTTT. Translating gives CAIRGIQGLGMNTEAFF.

J is TRBJ1-2 and V is TRBV5-8, with TRBD1 identical over 11 bases. CDR1 is SGHTS, CDR2 YDEGEE, per germline. The CDR3 is 14 amino acids. V lost 2 bases, J lost 8 bases, and 5 bases stayed unmatched. The CDR3 DNA reads as TGTGCCAGCAGCTTCGGACAGGGGGCGCGGGGCTACACCTTC. Its translation is CASSFGQGARGYTF.

The chain carries TRBV24-1 and TRBJ2-7; maybe TRBD1 (6 bases). V was pared by 4 bases and J by 4 bases, with 7 bases between. Germline assignment: CDR1 KGHDR and CDR2 SFDVKD. The CDR3 contains 12 residues. The CDR3 coding sequence is TGTGCCACCAGTGAGCAGGGGTACGAGCAGTACTTC. Protein product: CATSEQGYEQYF.

The J gene is TRBJ1-1, the V gene TRBV7-9; D gene ambiguous. The CDR3 length is 15 residues. Germline-derived CDR1 and CDR2 are SEHNR and FQNEAQ (reference sequence). V lost 4 bases to trimming and J lost 0 bases, with 12 bases between them. Written as DNA, the CDR3 is TGTGCCAGCAGCTCCCGAGGGAGCCTGAACACTGAAGCTTTCTTT. It encodes CASSSRGSLNTEAFF. Together with reference TRBV7-9 and TRBJ1-1, the CDR3 gives the full variable domain: DTGVSQNPRHKITKRGQNVTFRCDPISEHNRLYWYRQTLGQGPEFLTYFQNEAQLEKSRLLSDRFSAERPKGSFSTLEIQRTEQGDSAMYLCASSSRGSLNTEAFFGQGTRLTVV.

V and J are TRBV28 and TRBJ1-5; D call uncertain. CDR3 length: 14 residues. Trimming cost V 0 bases and J 3 bases, with 6 bases left between them. Germline CDR1 reads MDHEN; CDR2 reads SYDVKM. The CDR3 nucleotides are TGTGCCAGCAGTTTATGGCAGTTCAATCAGCCCCAGCATTTT. Its protein is CASSLWQFNQPQHF.

This sequence joins TRBV4-3 and TRBJ1-2; unclear D gene. Germline assignment: CDR1 LGHNA and CDR2 YSLEER. The CDR3 is 15 residues long. With 4 bases removed from V and 8 bases from J, the gap between germline ends came to 20 bases. The CDR3 sequence is CASSPSLTRAGGYTF. The CDR3 DNA is TGCGCCAGCAGCCCCTCTTTGACGAGGGCGGGGGGCTACACCTTC.

The chain carries TRBV6-6 and TRBJ1-1; weak D call: TRBD1 (5 bases). This CDR3 contains 14 residues. The V end was cut by 2 bases, the J end by 1 base, with 8 bases between. Germline V gene data show CDR1 as MNHNY and CDR2 as SVGAGI (reference sequence). The CDR3 region is CASSYARANTEAFF. In nucleotides, the CDR3 is TGTGCCAGCAGTTACGCCAGGGCGAACACTGAAGCTTTCTTT.

This chain joins TRBV6-5 and TRBJ1-2, with TRBD1 matching over 8 bases. V lost 6 bases, J lost 8 bases, and 8 bases stayed unmatched. The germline V gene encodes CDR1 MNHEY and CDR2 SVGAGI. The CDR3 totals 13 residues. DNA for the CDR3: TGTGCCAGCAGCCGGACAGGGAGAGAAGGCTACACCTTC. This gives the protein CASSRTGREGYTF.